A selection of T cell receptor beta chains follows, all from one sample in a study of blood T cell repertoires in COVID-19. Profiling relied on immunoSEQ multiplex PCR, and the TCRdb table lists in-frame clones only, not all of them. The table shows about 85,000 clones, with 85% to 90% occurring only once. The sample was peripheral blood. These receptors were collected from an elderly woman with active or convalescent COVID-19. CDR3s include the opening cysteine and the closing phenylalanine or tryptophan. D genes are given only for firm matches. The size field is filled for only some rows; it gives once, few, many or a size class.

v_gene	j_gene	abundance	d_gene	len	CDR3nt	CDR3aa
TRBV7-8	TRBJ1-1	NA	NA	15	TGTGCCAGCAGCTTAATGGGCAGGGCGAACACTGAAGCTTTCTTT	CASSLMGRANTEAFF
TRBV10-1	TRBJ1-4	few	TRBD1	15	TGCGCCAGCAGTGAGCTAGGACAGGTTTATGAAAAACTGTTTTTT	CASSELGQVYEKLFF
TRBV5-1	TRBJ1-2	once	NA	17	TGCGCCAGCAGCCGCCTTGCCCGGGACACCGCTAACTATGGCTACACCTTC	CASSRLARDTANYGYTF
TRBV5-5	TRBJ2-7	NA	NA	15	TGTGCCAGCAGCTTGGAGCCCCAGGGAGGACGCGAGCAGTACTTC	CASSLEPQGGREQYF
TRBV5-1	TRBJ2-5	NA	TRBD2	16	TGCGCCAGCAGCTTGGGGTCTAGCGGGAGTAGAGAGACCCAGTACTTC	CASSLGSSGSRETQYF
TRBV30	TRBJ2-7	NA	NA	15	TGTGCCTGGAAACAAACCGGGACTTCGTTAGAAGAGCAGTACTTC	CAWKQTGTSLEEQYF
TRBV27	TRBJ1-5	NA	NA	12	TGTGCCAGCGCCCTTCCCGGGCAGCCCCAGCATTTT	CASALPGQPQHF
TRBV28	TRBJ1-4	few	NA	16	TGTGCCAGCAGTTTGGGACTTAGTGCAACTAATGAAAAACTGTTTTTT	CASSLGLSATNEKLFF
TRBV7-3	TRBJ2-1	NA	NA	14	TGTGCCAGCAGCTTAACTAATAGTTACAATGAGCAGTTCTTC	CASSLTNSYNEQFF
TRBV10-3	TRBJ1-2	NA	NA	13	TGTGCCATCAGTGCAAGGACAGAGTATGGCTACACCTTC	CAISARTEYGYTF
TRBV6-6	TRBJ2-5	NA	NA	12	TGTGCCAGCAGTGGAGTCAGGGGGACCCAGTACTTC	CASSGVRGTQYF
TRBV28	TRBJ2-7	NA	NA	14	TGTGCCAGCAGTATCGGGACTTACTCCTACGAGCAGTACTTC	CASSIGTYSYEQYF
TRBV7-2	TRBJ2-7	NA	TRBD2	15	TGTGCCAGCGCCGATTATCCGGGACTAGCGAACGAGCAGTACTTC	CASADYPGLANEQYF
TRBV19	TRBJ1-5	NA	TRBD1	16	TGTGCCAGTAGTATACCAGGACAGGGGGCAAGGCAGCCCCAGCATTTT	CASSIPGQGARQPQHF
TRBV9	TRBJ2-7	NA	TRBD2	17	TGTGCCAGCAGCGTAGATCCCCAGGCGGGAGTTCGCAACGAGCAGTACTTC	CASSVDPQAGVRNEQYF
TRBV5-8	TRBJ1-5	NA	NA	14	TGTGCCAGCAGCTCCCGGACAGGCAATCAGCCCCAGCATTTT	CASSSRTGNQPQHF
TRBV5-4	TRBJ2-1	once	TRBD2	15	TGTGCCAGCAGCTTGGGCGGGAGGGGCTACAATGAGCAGTTCTTC	CASSLGGRGYNEQFF
TRBV6-5	TRBJ1-1	once	NA	13	TGTGCCAGCGTTTCTTCCGGGACACCAATAGCTTTCTTT	CASVSSGTPIAFF
TRBV6-5	TRBJ1-5	NA	TRBD1	15	TGTGCCAGCAGCCTGGGACAGGGGAACAATCAGCCCCAGCATTTT	CASSLGQGNNQPQHF
TRBV20-1	TRBJ2-7	NA	TRBD2	11	TGCAGTGCTCAACTAGCGACCGAGCAGTACTTC	CSAQLATEQYF
TRBV9	TRBJ2-6	NA	TRBD1	19	TGTGCCAGCAGCGTAGGACAGGGGCAGGTTTTCTCTGGGGCCAACGTCCTGACTTTC	CASSVGQGQVFSGANVLTF
TRBV5-6	TRBJ1-2	NA	NA	16	TGTGCCAGCAGCTTGGTTACAGCACCAATCAACTATGGCTACACCTTC	CASSLVTAPINYGYTF
TRBV18	TRBJ2-7	NA	TRBD1	14	TGTGCCAGCTCACCAGGGACAGGTTTGGGGGAGCAGTACTTC	CASSPGTGLGEQYF
TRBV6-2/TRBV6-3	TRBJ1-1	NA	TRBD1	12	TGTGCCAGCAGTCGACAGGGGGCTGAAGCTTTCTTT	CASSRQGAEAFF
TRBV11-2	TRBJ2-1	NA	NA	14	TGTGCCAGCAGCCCAGCGGGTCGCACCGGTGAGCAGTTCTTC	CASSPAGRTGEQFF
TRBV7-2	TRBJ1-2	NA	NA	16	TGTGCCAGCAGCCCAGAACTGCGCGTCCGCGGGGATGGCTACACCTTC	CASSPELRVRGDGYTF
TRBV15	TRBJ1-2	NA	TRBD1	14	TGTGCCACCAGCACGGGGACAGACCTCTATGGCTACACCTTC	CATSTGTDLYGYTF
TRBV6-1	TRBJ1-3	NA	NA	15	TGTGCCAGCAGTGAAGCGGGCGTGCCGGGAAACACCATATATTTT	CASSEAGVPGNTIYF
TRBV5-1	TRBJ2-2	NA	TRBD2	16	TGCGCCAGCAGCTCCCCGACTAGCGGTAACACCGGGGAGCTGTTTTTT	CASSSPTSGNTGELFF
TRBV20-1	TRBJ2-7	NA	NA	14	TGCAGTGCTAGTCGCCAGGGCGTGCGCTACGAGCAGTACTTC	CSASRQGVRYEQYF
TRBV11-2	TRBJ2-1	once	TRBD1	13	TGTGCCAGCAGCCTAGTACAGGGGTATGAGCAGTTCTTC	CASSLVQGYEQFF
TRBV15	TRBJ1-2	NA	TRBD1	14	TGTGCCACCAGCAGGGGACAGGGGGCGGAGGGCTACACCTTC	CATSRGQGAEGYTF
TRBV7-8	TRBJ2-7	NA	TRBD1	15	TGTGCCAGCAGCCCGACGCGACAGGGTGGGTACGAGCAGTACTTC	CASSPTRQGGYEQYF
TRBV15	TRBJ1-3	NA	NA	13	TGTGCCACCTCCGGGTCTACTGGAAACACCATATATTTT	CATSGSTGNTIYF
TRBV15	TRBJ2-3	once	NA	16	TGTGCCACCAGCAGAGACAGGGGTGGTAGCACAGATACGCAGTATTTT	CATSRDRGGSTDTQYF
TRBV11-2	TRBJ2-7	once	NA	19	TGTGCCAGCAGCTTAGAAGGGGTGGGGCCATCCCCCCAACATTTTGAGCAGTACTTC	CASSLEGVGPSPQHFEQYF
TRBV6-5	TRBJ1-5	few	NA	15	TGTGCCAGCAGTTACTATACAGGGTCCAATCAGCCCCAGCATTTT	CASSYYTGSNQPQHF
TRBV19	TRBJ2-7	NA	NA	13	TGTGCCAGTAGTTGGCAGGGCGTCGGCGAGCAGTACTTC	CASSWQGVGEQYF
TRBV5-4	TRBJ2-5	once	TRBD1	14	TGTGCCAGCAGCTTGGTGGGGACAGAAGAGACCCAGTACTTC	CASSLVGTEETQYF
TRBV24-1	TRBJ1-5	NA	TRBD1	16	TGTGCCACCAGTGACACCAGACAGGGGGCCGGGCAGCCCCAGCATTTT	CATSDTRQGAGQPQHF
TRBV3-1/TRBV3-2	TRBJ1-1	once	NA	16	TGTGCCAGCAGCCCACAGGGTTGGGGACAGAACACTGAAGCTTTCTTT	CASSPQGWGQNTEAFF
TRBV7-8	TRBJ1-1	NA	NA	16	TGTGCCAGCAGCTTAGGTCTAATGAAGCCGAACACTGAAGCTTTCTTT	CASSLGLMKPNTEAFF
TRBV19	TRBJ1-2	NA	NA	13	TGTGCCAGTAGTACCGACAAGGACTATGGCTACACCTTC	CASSTDKDYGYTF
TRBV28	TRBJ1-2	NA	TRBD1	14	TGTGCCAGCAGATCAGGGGGCGCGAACTATGGCTACACCTTC	CASRSGGANYGYTF
TRBV6-2/TRBV6-3	TRBJ1-5	NA	NA	16	TGTGCCAGCAGTTACCCAGGGTTTTCGTCTGATCAGCCCCAGCATTTT	CASSYPGFSSDQPQHF
TRBV19	TRBJ1-1	NA	NA	14	TGTGCCAGTAGTATCCCAGGGTGGGACACTGAAGCTTTCTTT	CASSIPGWDTEAFF
TRBV24-1	TRBJ2-5	NA	NA	15	TGTGCCACCAGTGATCCGGGGACTTTACAAGAGACCCAGTACTTC	CATSDPGTLQETQYF